This T cell receptor (beta chain) was captured by sequencing in a study of blood T cell repertoires in COVID-19. In the study overall: The study drew acute and convalescent COVID-19 samples from the United States, Italy and Spain.

Produced via immunoSEQ multiplex PCR; TCRdb's table is partial and in-frame only. The top ten hold around 1.5% of the sample, which has 400,000 to 450,000 clones, approximately 89% seen once. There are 14 residues in the CDR3. Germline V gene sequence: CDR1 SGHRS, CDR2 YFSETQ. V lost 1 base to trimming and J lost 1 base, with 9 bases between them. The V call is TRBV5-1, the J call TRBJ2-7; no definite D call. Sequencing used peripheral blood. This receptor was obtained from a woman aged 40 to 49 with COVID-19, enrolled during active disease. The CDR3 bases are TGCGCCAGCAGCTTGAGAGGTGCGTCCTACGAGCAGTACTTC. Residues: CASSLRGASYEQYF.